This TCR beta chain was captured by sequencing in a study of CD8 T cells in ankylosing spondylitis. Whole-study findings and limits: Disease-associated clones were CD8+ and fairly uncommon in peripheral blood. Prior literature has documented some motif variants in synovial fluid and blood from reactive arthritis. Characteristic of ankylosing spondylitis blood, it appeared, was a TCR beta motif comprising eight highly homologous variants. Within matched ankylosing spondylitis synovial fluid, disease-linked clones were reportedly significantly enriched.

With regard to this clonotype: Its antigen is currently unknown. At one of its ends the junction is not consistent with the germline gene, which may arise from a read error.

The CDR3 has 10 amino acids. Libraries for TCR beta were made by quantitative 5'-RACE with molecular barcodes. TCRdb re-called the 5' RACE reads through MiXCR, storing one row per CDR3 protein. The table records under 850,000 distinct CDR3 sequences, around 20% of them present only once. The chain couples TRBV12-3 or TRBV12-4 to TRBJ2-1; the D is unclear. The source material was blood, either unsorted or a sorted T cell fraction (not recorded which). The origin of this receptor is a male donor with ankylosing spondylitis. CDR3 residues: CASSIGMVVF. CDR3 nucleotides: TGTGCCAGCAGTATAGGGATGGTGGTCTTC.